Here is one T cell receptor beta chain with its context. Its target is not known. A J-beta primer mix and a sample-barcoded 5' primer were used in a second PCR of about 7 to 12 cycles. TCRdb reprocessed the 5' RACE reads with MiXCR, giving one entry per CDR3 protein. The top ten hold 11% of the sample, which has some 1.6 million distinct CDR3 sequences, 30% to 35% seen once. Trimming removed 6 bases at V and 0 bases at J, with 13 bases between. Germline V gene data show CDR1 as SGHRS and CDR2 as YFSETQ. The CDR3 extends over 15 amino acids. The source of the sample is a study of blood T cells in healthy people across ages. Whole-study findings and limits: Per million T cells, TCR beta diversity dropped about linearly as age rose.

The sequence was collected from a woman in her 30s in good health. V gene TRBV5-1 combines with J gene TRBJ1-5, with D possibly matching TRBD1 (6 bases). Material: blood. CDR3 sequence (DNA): TGCGCCAGCATACAGGGCACCTATAGCAATCAGCCCCAGCATTTT. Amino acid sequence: CASIQGTYSNQPQHF.